This T cell receptor beta chain was profiled in a study of blood T cell repertoires in COVID-19 (TCRdb year 2020). Notes on the research overall: Samples covering the acute and convalescent phases of COVID-19 were provided by collaborators in the United States, Italy and Spain. The prospective study material was composed of cDNA or gDNA derived from T cells, B-cell-depleted T cells, or PBMCs. The dataset comprised deeply sampled blood TCRbeta repertoires from subjects exposed to, actively infected with, or recovered from COVID-19. The repertoires were released in a freely available public database intended as a resource for research on the immune response to SARS-CoV-2. Samples were obtained from the ongoing ImmuneRACE study (first 160 participants) and from 1,254 subjects provided by 6 global collaborators. The sample metadata nearly always contained a de-identified subject ID, COVID-19 status, age in years and sex. HLA class I and class II types, where available, came from metadata supplied by the sample provider rather than from assay-based typing. Study-wide conclusions, independent of this receptor: How much clinical and demographic metadata was included differed by source and by participant, and the metadata was provided uncurated.

The immunoSEQ Assay, a bias-controlled multiplex PCR, was used to amplify TCRbeta CDR3 regions from genomic DNA. In the source study's methods: The number of nucleated cells in each sample was estimated by amplification of reference gene primers within the assay. To quantify the absolute abundance of each unique TCRbeta CDR3 rearrangement, sequence reads were collapsed and filtered. For each sample, productive Simpson clonality was calculated by taking the square root of Simpson's diversity index across productive rearrangements. Sourced from immuneACCESS, this table was stored by TCRdb with only in-frame sequences that have V and J called. A share of the clones is absent; for the studies checked, an unresolved V gene accounts for under half, and the remainder has no known explanation. Clonal size and the V and J genes are those of that table, whereas D and trimming came from the DNA. The sample data list about 160,000 clones, and around 84% of these were observed just once. The ten top clones hold around 5% of the sample.

In Seattle, one collaborating source enrolled patients while the infection was active and tracked those patients longitudinally over the course of disease. The collaborating institutions used their own protocols to collect whole blood in K2EDTA tubes. For TCRbeta analysis, collaborator samples were shipped as frozen whole blood, as isolated PBMCs, or as DNA extracted from either sample type. Inclusive of the bounding cysteine and phenylalanine, the CDR3 is 12 residues long. Only the CDR3 DNA stays, 36 bases, in frame from base 1. The germline V gene specifies SGHTA as CDR1 and FQGNSA as CDR2. V sheds 9 bases and J sheds 2 bases, leaving 10 bases between their ends. Turning to this clone: No cognate antigen has been identified for it. Base qualities were left out, and no much larger clone turns up one base away.

The receptor's source is a woman between 45 and 60 years old with COVID-19, enrolled during active disease. The sample taken for sequencing was peripheral blood. In this chain, TRBV7-2 is recombined with TRBJ1-2; there is no confident call for the D gene. The nucleotides read TGTGCCAGTCGCCCGGGGAACTATGGCTACACCTTC. This translates into CASRPGNYGYTF.